This passage covers 27 T cell receptor beta chains from one sample sequenced in a study of blood T cell repertoires in COVID-19. Sequencing was performed with immunoSEQ multiplex PCR; in TCRdb, only in-frame clones are kept and a portion is missing. The data show under 300,000 clones, approximately 80% seen once. Sequencing used PBMCs or T cells enriched from blood (not recorded which). These TCRs come from a man aged 40-49 years who had recovered from COVID-19.

This chain connects TRBV27 to TRBJ1-6; D unresolved. From germline, CDR1 is MNHEY and CDR2 SMNVEV (reference sequence). Deletions cut 6 bases from V and 3 bases from J, with 6 bases between. The CDR3 spans 13 residues. The CDR3 nucleotides read TGTGCCAGCAGGGGAGTCTATAATTCACCCCTCCACTTT. This encodes CASRGVYNSPLHF.

The CDR3 nucleotides are TGTGCCACCCAAACCGGGAACTATGGCTACACCTTC. Translated, it gives CATQTGNYGYTF. The gene calls are TRBV25-1 and TRBJ1-2; D not resolved. This CDR3 has 12 residues. Germline CDR1 is MGHDK and CDR2 is SYGVNS. V lost 10 bases to trimming and J lost 2 bases, with 11 bases between them.

The CDR3 spells CASTRGTGSMPTYF. In DNA, the CDR3 is TGTGCCAGCACCCGGGGGACAGGGAGTATGCCTACTTACTTC. This sequence joins TRBV7-2 and TRBJ2-7, with 9 bases aligning to TRBD1. The CDR3 sequence is 14 residues long. After removal of 7 bases from V and 13 bases from J, the junction contained 17 bases not matched to a gene. Germline V lookup: CDR1 SGHTA, CDR2 FQGNSA. The variable domain in full, with the rest retrieved from reference TRBV7-2 and TRBJ2-7, is GAGVSQSPSNKVTEKGKDVELRCDPISGHTALYWYRQSLGQGLEFLIYFQGNSAPDKSGLPSDRFSAERTGGSVSTLTIQRTQQEDSAVYLCASTRGTGSMPTYFGPGTRLTVT.

V usage is TRBV7-2 and J usage is TRBJ2-7, with D possibly TRBD1 on 5 matching bases. Germline-derived CDR1 and CDR2 are SGHTA and FQGNSA. The CDR3 consists of 16 residues. V dropped 5 bases and J dropped 6 bases, with 23 bases sitting between them. For the CDR3, the DNA is TGTGCCAGCAGCCTGTTCTCTAGGGGCCCTCCCTCCGAGCAGTACTTC. This encodes CASSLFSRGPPSEQYF.

This rearrangement joins TRBV21-1 to TRBJ2-7; the table's TRBD2 call for D was not verified on the DNA. TRBV21-1 has pseudogene status. This CDR3 region has 17 residues. CDR3 nucleotide sequence: TGTGCCAGCAGCAATCGGGAGGGCTGCTGTAGGTCCTACGAGCAGTACTTC. As protein: CASSNREGCCRSYEQYF.

The chain recombines TRBV6-6 with TRBJ1-2; no clear D gene. CDR3 size: 11 residues. CDR1 is MNHNY, CDR2 SVGAGI, per germline (reference sequence). V was trimmed by 6 bases and J by 8 bases, leaving 10 bases between them. Written as DNA, the CDR3 is TGTGCCAGCAGCTCAAGAGTGGGCTACACCTTC. The encoded protein is CASSSRVGYTF.

The V gene is TRBV10-3, the J gene TRBJ2-1, with unresolved D. Germline loops: CDR1 ENHRY, CDR2 SYGVKD. V was trimmed by 3 bases and J by 10 bases, leaving 7 bases between them. The CDR3 is made up of 11 amino acids. The CDR3 loop reads CAISDSLEQFF. The CDR3 DNA reads TGTGCCATCAGTGACTCTCTCGAGCAGTTCTTC.

The chain couples TRBV5-1 to TRBJ1-2; 7 nucleotides line up with TRBD1. CDR3 size: 15 residues. The trim removed 5 bases at V and 0 bases at J, leaving 7 bases unmatched. Germline CDR1 is SGHRS and CDR2 is YFSETQ. CDR3 residues: CASRDHRGTNYGYTF. CDR3 nucleotide sequence: TGCGCCAGCAGGGACCACAGGGGAACTAACTATGGCTACACCTTC.

This chain uses TRBV5-1 with TRBJ2-7, with TRBD1 identical over 8 bases. Germline CDR1 is SGHRS and CDR2 is YFSETQ. The CDR3 loop spans 14 amino acids. V shed 6 bases, J shed 5 bases, and the junction held 10 bases outside the gene matches. CDR3 in DNA: TGCGCCAGCACCCTACAGGGGGTGAGTGACGAGCAGTACTTC. Residues: CASTLQGVSDEQYF.

This clone was counted a few times. The gene calls are TRBV25-1 and TRBJ1-1, with a tentative D call TRBD1 (5 bases). The CDR3 has 16 amino acids. V gave up 6 bases and J gave up 1 base, with 18 bases separating them. Germline V lookup: CDR1 MGHDK, CDR2 SYGVNS. The CDR3 is CASRPAGGRGNTEAFF. The CDR3 DNA reads TGTGCCAGCAGACCTGCCGGGGGGAGAGGGAACACTGAAGCTTTCTTT.

The genes are TRBV28 and TRBJ1-4; possibly TRBD1 for D (6 bases). The germline gives CDR1 MDHEN, CDR2 SYDVKM. Trimming shortened V by 6 bases and J by 6 bases, and 11 bases separated the two germline ends. The CDR3 totals 13 residues. CDR3 sequence: CASSPTGYEKLFF. The CDR3 DNA reads TGTGCCAGCAGCCCGACAGGATATGAAAAACTGTTTTTT.

A single count supports this clone. The genes are TRBV19 and TRBJ2-2; no clear D gene. CDR3 size: 14 residues. Trimming removed 3 bases at V and 4 bases at J, with 9 bases between. Germline V gives CDR1 LNHDA, CDR2 SQIVND (reference sequence). DNA for the CDR3: TGTGCCAGTAGTATTAACAGATTCACCGGGGAGCTGTTTTTT. It specifies CASSINRFTGELFF.

The chain recombines TRBV6-1 with TRBJ2-1, with D uncertain. The V and J ends lost 2 bases and 6 bases respectively, with 8 bases between them. The CDR3 length is 13 residues. Germline loops: CDR1 MNHNS, CDR2 SASEGT. Written as DNA, the CDR3 is TGTGCCAGCAGTGAATATCGAGGCAATGAGCAGTTCTTC. Protein product: CASSEYRGNEQFF.

The rearrangement joins TRBV28 to TRBJ1-5, with 10 bases identical to TRBD1. This CDR3 is 17 amino acids long. Trimming cost V 6 bases and J 1 base; bases outside gene matches: 9. Per the germline V gene, CDR1 is MDHEN and CDR2 is SYDVKM. CDR3 DNA sequence: TGTGCCAGCAGGCGGGAGACAGGGGGCTGGAGCAATCAGCCCCAGCATTTT. Its translation is CASRRETGGWSNQPQHF.

A few counts support this clone. The chain employs TRBV6-5 and TRBJ2-1, with D possibly TRBD2 on 5 matching bases. Germline CDR1 and CDR2: MNHEY and SVGAGI. V was clipped by 4 bases and J by 0 bases, with 13 bases between them. This CDR3 comprises 16 residues. The DNA of the CDR3 is TGTGCCAGCAGTTTCTCGGAGGTTAGCTCCTACAATGAGCAGTTCTTC. Residues: CASSFSEVSSYNEQFF.

J is TRBJ2-1 and V is TRBV6-6; the match to TRBD2 covers 8 bases. CDR3 length: 13 amino acids. Germline values: CDR1 MNHNY, CDR2 SVGAGI (reference sequence). The trim removed 8 bases at V and 5 bases at J, leaving 5 bases unmatched. The CDR3 sequence is CASGRGDDNEQFF. CDR3 DNA: TGTGCCAGCGGGCGGGGGGACGACAATGAGCAGTTCTTC.

This rearrangement joins TRBV30 to TRBJ1-2, with D hard to call. Germline assignment: CDR1 GTSNPN and CDR2 SVGIG (reference sequence). V was clipped by 3 bases and J by 5 bases, with 7 bases between them. There are 11 residues in the CDR3. The CDR3 bases are TGTGCCTGGAGCTACTCATATGGCTACACCTTC. It codes for CAWSYSYGYTF.

This clone was detected a few times. CDR3: CASSPIAGSSYEQYF. The CDR3, as DNA: TGTGCCAGCAGCCCAATAGCGGGTAGCTCCTACGAGCAGTACTTC. The J gene is TRBJ2-7, the V gene TRBV7-3, with TRBD2 identical over 7 bases. Per germline, CDR1 SGHTA and CDR2 FQGTGA. The CDR3 sequence is 15 residues long. The trim removed 5 bases at V and 0 bases at J, leaving 7 bases unmatched.

The rearrangement links TRBV3-1 (or the pseudogene TRBV3-2) to TRBJ2-6, with TRBD2 as a possible D gene (6 bases). The germline gives CDR1 LGHDT, CDR2 YNNKEL (reference sequence). This CDR3 region has 20 residues. Trimming shortened V by 8 bases and J by 0 bases, and 26 bases separated the two germline ends. The CDR3 DNA sequence: TGTGCCAGCGGACGACTAGTCGGTCTCTACAAAAGCTCTGGGGCCAACGTCCTGACTTTC. Residues: CASGRLVGLYKSSGANVLTF.

This clone has just one count. J is TRBJ1-1 and V is TRBV10-1; perhaps TRBD1 as D (6 bases). V lost 5 bases and J lost 12, with 13 bases in between. The CDR3 length is 11 residues. CDR1 is WNHNN and CDR2 is SYGVQD in the germline V gene (reference sequence). The CDR3 is CASSNHRESFF. In nucleotides, the CDR3 is TGCGCCAGCAGTAACCACAGGGAGTCTTTCTTT.

The CDR3 spells CASSRTSGSNEQFF. The CDR3 coding sequence is TGCGCCAGCAGCCGGACTAGCGGGAGTAATGAGCAGTTCTTC. This chain links TRBV5-1 with TRBJ2-1, with 13 bases that match TRBD2. The ends lost 4 bases at V and 7 bases at J; junction bases unmatched: 2. Germline loops: CDR1 SGHRS, CDR2 YFSETQ. The CDR3 is 14 amino acids.

This sequence joins TRBV4-2 and TRBJ2-7, with unresolved D. Germline assignment: CDR1 LGHNA and CDR2 YNFKEQ. The ends were cut back, 0 bases at V and 3 bases at J, with 9 bases in the middle. There are 14 residues in the CDR3. Written as DNA, the CDR3 is TGTGCCAGCAGCCAAGATCTGTCTAACTACGAGCAGTACTTC. This gives the protein CASSQDLSNYEQYF.

The chain combines TRBV19 with TRBJ2-7; D unclear. Germline loops: CDR1 LNHDA, CDR2 SQIVND (reference sequence). V lost 3 bases, J lost 2 bases, and 5 bases lay in between. The CDR3 extends over 12 amino acids. The CDR3 DNA follows: TGTGCCAGTAGTATTGGCACCTACGAGCAGTACTTC. Protein sequence: CASSIGTYEQYF.

The rearrangement uses TRBV11-2 and TRBJ1-3; unclear D gene. Germline CDR1 and CDR2: SGHAT and FQNNGV. The CDR3 runs to 16 residues. Deletions cut 0 bases from V and 7 bases from J, with 16 bases between. In DNA, the CDR3 is TGTGCCAGCAGCTTAGATCCCCCGGGTCTTACCAACACCATATATTTT. Encoded protein: CASSLDPPGLTNTIYF.

Written as DNA, the CDR3 is TGTGCCAGCAGCCAAGGTTTAGGCGGGATGGCCCAGTACTTC. This sequence encodes CASSQGLGGMAQYF. This chain uses TRBV3-1 (or the pseudogene TRBV3-2) with TRBJ2-5, with D possibly being TRBD2 (6 bases). Germline CDR1 and CDR2: LGHDT and YNNKEL (reference sequence). This CDR3 has 14 amino acids. V was cut by 1 base and J by 9 bases, with 15 bases left in between.

This chain uses TRBV7-3 with TRBJ2-3, with D possibly TRBD2 on 5 matching bases. Germline assignment: CDR1 SGHTA and CDR2 FQGTGA. Trimming cost V 0 bases and J 0 bases, with 7 bases left between them. The CDR3 consists of 15 residues. The CDR3 DNA reads as TGTGCCAGCAGCTTAACCGGGGATAGCACAGATACGCAGTATTTT. Its translation: CASSLTGDSTDTQYF.

V is TRBV2 and J is TRBJ1-1; possibly TRBD1 for D (5 bases). Germline CDR1 is SNHLY and CDR2 is FYNNEI. This CDR3 has 12 residues. Trimming left V 7 bases short and J 7 bases short, with 13 bases between. The CDR3 DNA reads TGTGCCAGCACTTCGGCAGGGCATGAAGCTTTCTTT. Its translation: CASTSAGHEAFF.